This T cell receptor beta chain was captured by sequencing in a study of CD8 T cells in Susac syndrome. On the study more broadly: Active disease was present in six of the sequenced Susac syndrome patients, whereas under 10 of them were in remission.

RNA, at about 0.5 to 1 ug, was reverse transcribed with random hexamers. Across 54 Vbeta and 13 Jbeta, immunoSEQ multiplex PCR amplified TCR beta CDR3. Using its own MiXCR run on the immunoSEQ multiplex PCR reads, TCRdb lists one record per CDR3 protein. The sample holds some 77,000 distinct CDR3 sequences, about 93% seen once. V lost 7 bases to trimming and J lost 1 base; unmatched junction nucleotides: 9. The CDR3 runs to 15 residues. In germline, CDR1 is LNHDA, CDR2 SQIVND (reference sequence). Findings of the study overall: In Susac patients, clonal expansion was not detected in CD4+ cells.

In the case of this clonotype: Its specificity is unknown.

Sequencing of TCR beta was performed on blood CD8+ and CD4+ T cells. The clonotype originates from a human donor with Susac syndrome. The chain recombines TRBV19 with TRBJ1-2; 7 nucleotides line up with TRBD1. Source material: CD4+ T cells from PBMCs. CDR3 DNA sequence: TGTGCCAGTACTTGGGACAGCGCCCGTAACTATGGCTACACCTTC. Its protein product is CASTWDSARNYGYTF.